The 31 T cell receptor beta chains presented below share a single source sample, sequenced in a study of cytotoxic CD8 clonotypes in ibrutinib-treated CLL. Data came from immunoSEQ multiplex PCR; TCRdb stores just in-frame clones and leaves some out. This sample yields about 70,000 clones, of which about nine tenths are seen a single time; under 4% belongs to the top ten. The sample in question was PBMCs, obtained after 12 months of ibrutinib treatment. Receptors were obtained from a human donor with chronic lymphocytic leukemia.

This chain links TRBV18 with TRBJ1-2, with TRBD1 identical over 8 bases. The CDR3 has 16 amino acids. V lost 4 bases, J lost 8 bases, and 15 bases stayed unmatched. Germline loops: CDR1 KGHSH, CDR2 LQKENI. In DNA, the CDR3 is TGTGCCAGCTCACAGCTCGGACAGGGAAAATCGTCGGGCTACACCTTC. The encoded protein is CASSQLGQGKSSGYTF.

This rearrangement joins TRBV6-5 to TRBJ2-5; possibly TRBD1 or TRBD2 for D (6 bases each). V gave up 2 bases and J gave up 2 bases, with 12 bases separating them. Germline-derived CDR1 and CDR2 are MNHEY and SVGAGI. CDR3 size: 15 residues. The CDR3 region is CASSYGGTQQETQYF. As DNA, the CDR3 is TGTGCCAGCAGTTACGGCGGGACACAACAAGAGACCCAGTACTTC.

CDR3 nucleotides: TGTGCCAGCAGCTTGGAGACAGGGGGCGGTTTCTACGAGCAGTACTTC. This encodes CASSLETGGGFYEQYF. The chain employs TRBV5-5 and TRBJ2-7; the match to TRBD1 covers 10 bases. Germline V gene sequence: CDR1 SGHKS, CDR2 YYEKEE (reference sequence). The CDR3 is made up of 16 amino acids. With V trimmed by 0 bases and J by 3 bases, 6 bases remained unmatched. Full variable domain (remainder filled in from reference TRBV5-5 and TRBJ2-7): DAGVTQSPTHLIKTRGQQVTLRCSPISGHKSVSWYQQVLGQGPQFIFQYYEKEERGRGNFPDRFSARQFPNYSSELNVNALLLGDSALYLCASSLETGGGFYEQYFGPGTRLTVT.

The chain has TRBV19 and TRBJ2-5; weak D call: TRBD2 (5 bases). The CDR3 consists of 14 residues. The ends were cut back, 4 bases at V and 5 bases at J, with 14 bases in the middle. Germline V lookup: CDR1 LNHDA, CDR2 SQIVND (reference sequence). The DNA for the CDR3 is TGTGCCAGTAGTACCGAAGCGGTACGGGAGACCCAGTACTTC. It translates to CASSTEAVRETQYF.

Here the CDR3 DNA reads TGTGCCAGCAGTTACTCGGGTGGGACAACGGGCTACACCTTC. Translating gives CASSYSGGTTGYTF. The V gene is TRBV6-5, the J gene TRBJ1-2; D is perhaps TRBD1 (6 bases). V lost 0 bases, J lost 8 bases, and 13 bases lay in between. The CDR3 contains 14 residues. Germline loops: CDR1 MNHEY, CDR2 SVGAGI.

The gene calls are TRBV19 and TRBJ2-2; 12 nucleotides line up with TRBD1. Germline V gives CDR1 LNHDA, CDR2 SQIVND (reference sequence). This CDR3 is built from 18 residues. The J segment lost 3 bases and the V segment lost 0 bases, leaving 5 bases of the junction unmatched. CDR3 DNA: TGTGCCAGTAGTATAGATAGGGACAGGGGGCAATACACCGGGGAGCTGTTTTTT. It specifies CASSIDRDRGQYTGELFF.

V gene TRBV7-9 combines with J gene TRBJ2-6; TRBD1 agrees at 8 bases. CDR1 is SEHNR and CDR2 is FQNEAQ in the germline V gene (reference sequence). The CDR3 totals 18 residues. J lost 0 bases, V lost 6 bases, and 10 bases had no gene match. CDR3 in DNA: TGTGCCAGCAGGGATCCGGGACAGGCCTACTCTGGGGCCAACGTCCTGACTTTC. Its translation is CASRDPGQAYSGANVLTF.

This clone has just one count. J is TRBJ2-7 and V is TRBV7-9; the D is unclear. Germline V gene sequence: CDR1 SEHNR, CDR2 FQNEAQ (reference sequence). The CDR3 runs 14 residues. V was cut by 4 bases and J by 3 bases, with 13 bases left in between. Here the CDR3 reads CASSSLDQDYEQYF. The DNA for the CDR3 is TGTGCCAGCAGCTCGCTCGACCAGGACTACGAGCAGTACTTC.

The rearrangement uses TRBV18 and TRBJ1-1, with TRBD1 identical over 8 bases. The CDR3 has 13 amino acids. J was trimmed by 4 bases and V by 4 bases; bases with no gene match: 2. From germline, CDR1 is KGHSH and CDR2 LQKENI. Here the CDR3 reads CASSLGQGTEAFF. The CDR3, as DNA: TGTGCCAGCTCACTTGGACAGGGCACTGAAGCTTTCTTT. Complete variable domain (other parts from reference TRBV18 and TRBJ1-1): NAGVMQNPRHLVRRRGQEARLRCSPMKGHSHVYWYRQLPEEGLKFMVYLQKENIIDESGMPKERFSAEFPKEGPSILRIQQVVRGDSAAYFCASSLGQGTEAFFGQGTRLTVV.

This chain links TRBV5-4 with TRBJ2-1; D remains ambiguous. Trimming shortened V by 2 bases and J by 11 bases, and 11 bases separated the two germline ends. Germline assignment: CDR1 SGHNT and CDR2 YYREEE (reference sequence). CDR3 length: 12 amino acids. The CDR3 spells CASSFDGSQQFF. In nucleotides, the CDR3 is TGTGCCAGCAGCTTTGACGGCTCTCAGCAGTTCTTC.

The chain links TRBV5-1 to TRBJ2-1; 9 nucleotides match TRBD2. The CDR3 has 15 amino acids. Trimming at V came to 5 bases and at J to 9 bases, leaving 12 bases not matched to a gene. Germline values: CDR1 SGHRS, CDR2 YFSETQ. This chain's CDR3 is CASRSGTSSSGEQFF. The CDR3 coding sequence is TGCGCCAGCAGGTCCGGGACTAGCTCATCAGGTGAGCAGTTCTTC.

This chain connects TRBV21-1 to TRBJ1-2; TRBD1, as called in the table, went unchecked against the DNA. TRBV21-1 is flagged as a pseudogene. The CDR3 has 18 amino acids. The CDR3 is CASSKVFPGQGANYGYTF. As DNA, the CDR3 is TGTGCCAGCAGCAAAGTATTTCCGGGACAGGGCGCCAACTATGGCTACACCTTC.

The J gene is TRBJ1-1, the V gene TRBV5-1, with 8 positions matching TRBD1. The CDR3 extends over 13 amino acids. Germline V gene sequence: CDR1 SGHRS, CDR2 YFSETQ. J was trimmed by 4 bases and V by 3 bases; bases with no gene match: 2. The CDR3 here is CASSSTGGTEAFF. In nucleotides, the CDR3 is TGCGCCAGCAGCTCCACAGGGGGCACTGAAGCTTTCTTT.

The chain is built from TRBV10-3 and TRBJ2-1; 8 bases are a match to TRBD2. The V and J ends lost 5 bases and 4 bases, in that order; junction bases with no gene match: 13. The CDR3 extends over 17 amino acids. Germline V lookup: CDR1 ENHRY, CDR2 SYGVKD. CDR3 nucleotide sequence: TGTGCCATCAGTAAGGGTGCTACTAGCGGCGGGTACAATGAGCAGTTCTTC. It yields the protein CAISKGATSGGYNEQFF.

The chain couples TRBV4-2 to TRBJ2-2, with TRBD2 matching 7 bases. The CDR3 contains 15 residues. Germline CDR1 reads LGHNA; CDR2 reads YNFKEQ. V dropped 0 bases and J dropped 8; count of bases not matched to a gene: 6. The CDR3 sequence is CASSQDGEGAGELFF. In nucleotides, the CDR3 is TGTGCCAGCAGCCAAGATGGGGAGGGAGCTGGGGAGCTGTTTTTT.

V gene TRBV19 combines with J gene TRBJ1-3; possible D gene TRBD1, 6 bases. Trimming pared 6 bases from V and 11 bases from J, leaving 14 bases between. The CDR3 covers 12 residues. The germline gives CDR1 LNHDA, CDR2 SQIVND (reference sequence). The CDR3 sequence is CASRQGSISIYF. DNA for the CDR3: TGTGCCAGTAGGCAGGGGTCTATCTCCATATATTTT.

The chain joins TRBV9 to TRBJ1-1, with D perhaps matching TRBD1 (5 bases). The CDR3 loop spans 14 amino acids. The germline V and J ends were trimmed by 3 bases and 4 bases, with 13 bases remaining between them. Germline V CDR1 and CDR2: SGDLS, YYNGEE. The CDR3 here is CASSASTGGTEAFF. DNA for the CDR3: TGTGCCAGCAGCGCCAGTACAGGCGGCACTGAAGCTTTCTTT.

This chain joins TRBV6-5 and TRBJ2-7, with D tentatively TRBD1 or TRBD2 (5 bases each). Germline CDR1 is MNHEY and CDR2 is SVGAGI. Between the trimmed V and J ends, which lost 3 bases and 0 bases, there was a span of 12 bases. The CDR3 runs 15 residues. Here the CDR3 DNA reads TGTGCCAGCAGTTATGGGGACCCCAGCTCCTACGAGCAGTACTTC. It codes for CASSYGDPSSYEQYF.

The V call is TRBV27, the J call TRBJ2-3; D gene uncertain. The germline V and J ends were trimmed by 5 bases and 2 bases, with 23 bases remaining between them. The CDR3 totals 18 residues. CDR1 MNHEY and CDR2 SMNVEV come from the germline V gene (reference sequence). CDR3 bases: TGTGCCAGCAGTCCGGTATCCCTAGATTTGTATGCCACAGATACGCAGTATTTT. Protein: CASSPVSLDLYATDTQYF.

Concerning this clone itself: Since the CDR3 does not end with the conserved phenylalanine or tryptophan, this likely comes from a read error. The DNA is left out, because the CDR3 cannot be placed on it with certainty; the CDR3 is given as TCRdb lists it. The rearrangement joins TRBV30 to TRBJ1-1; whether TRBD1, the table's D call, matches the DNA was not checked. The CDR3 has 19 residues if both end residues are counted. The germline V gene has CDR1 GTSNPN and CDR2 SVGIG (reference sequence). This CDR3 reads CAWSNTGGFVRGQDPISPV.

This chain links TRBV9 with TRBJ2-3; the match to TRBD2 covers 15 bases. The CDR3 is 17 amino acids. Per the germline V gene, CDR1 is SGDLS and CDR2 is YYNGEE. J lost 6 bases, V lost 3 bases, and 8 bases had no gene match. The chain's CDR3 is CASSAWTSGRGLDTQYF. The CDR3 bases are TGTGCCAGCAGCGCCTGGACTAGCGGGAGGGGACTGGATACGCAGTATTTT.

The chain joins TRBV6-5 to TRBJ2-1; TRBD1 matches at 11 bases. The germline V gene has CDR1 MNHEY and CDR2 SVGAGI. The J segment lost 7 bases and the V segment lost 8 bases, leaving 4 bases of the junction unmatched. The CDR3 totals 13 residues. The CDR3: CASADRGRNEQFF. For the CDR3, the DNA is TGTGCCAGCGCGGACAGGGGGCGAAATGAGCAGTTCTTC.

V usage is TRBV15 and J usage is TRBJ2-5, with TRBD2 identical over 7 bases. J gave up 3 bases and V 1 base, and 8 bases lay outside the gene matches. Looked up from germline, CDR1 is LNHNV and CDR2 is YYDKDF (reference sequence). The CDR3 totals 16 residues. CDR3 nucleotides: TGTGCCACCAGCAGAGGTTCGGGGGGTTTGGAAGAGACCCAGTACTTC. Protein product: CATSRGSGGLEETQYF.

The CDR3 region has the DNA TGTGCCAGTAGTATTAGGGGGCGGAATGAAAAACTGTTTTTT. Amino acids: CASSIRGRNEKLFF. The rearrangement uses TRBV19 and TRBJ1-4; 7 bases are shared with TRBD1. Germline CDR1 reads LNHDA; CDR2 reads SQIVND (reference sequence). V gave up 3 bases and J gave up 5 bases; unmatched junction bases: 3. CDR3 length equals 14 residues. The entire variable domain, with the rest obtained from reference TRBV19 and TRBJ1-4, is as follows: DGGITQSPKYLFRKEGQNVTLSCEQNLNHDAMYWYRQDPGQGLRLIYYSQIVNDFQKGDIAEGYSVSREKKESFPLTVTSAQKNPTAFYLCASSIRGRNEKLFFGSGTQLSVL.

This chain connects TRBV7-3 to TRBJ1-2; perhaps TRBD1 as D (6 bases). This CDR3 has 15 amino acids. Germline V gene lookup returns CDR1 SGHTA and CDR2 FQGTGA. V was shortened by 1 base and J by 8 bases, with 17 bases between the two germline ends. In DNA, the CDR3 is TGTGCCAGCAGCTTAAACCAGGCAGGGGTTGGCGGCTACACCTTC. This encodes CASSLNQAGVGGYTF.

This chain uses TRBV7-3 with TRBJ2-2; D ambiguous. With 10 bases removed from V and 8 bases from J, the gap between germline ends came to 8 bases. This CDR3 is 10 amino acids long. Germline V gene lookup returns CDR1 SGHTA and CDR2 FQGTGA. CDR3 loop: CAIGVGELFF. Written as DNA, the CDR3 is TGTGCCATAGGAGTGGGGGAGCTGTTTTTT.

This chain joins TRBV29-1 and TRBJ1-2; D gene unclear. The CDR3 covers 10 residues. The germline V and J ends were trimmed by 5 bases and 5 bases, with 6 bases remaining between them. Germline V gene lookup returns CDR1 SQVTM and CDR2 ANQGSEA. Written as DNA, the CDR3 is TGCAGCGTTTTTTCTTATGGCTACACCTTC. It yields the protein CSVFSYGYTF.

The CDR3 region is CASSSPSDRGVQYTGELFF. The CDR3 DNA follows: TGTGCCAGCAGCTCGCCGTCGGACAGGGGCGTTCAGTACACCGGGGAGCTGTTTTTT. The chain carries TRBV7-2 and TRBJ2-2, with TRBD1 identical over 9 bases. Germline CDR1 is SGHTA and CDR2 is FQGNSA. V was pared by 4 bases and J by 3 bases, with 15 bases of the junction left unmatched. The CDR3 sequence is 19 residues long.

The V and J genes are TRBV12-5 and TRBJ2-6; no definite D call. Germline CDR1 is LGHNT and CDR2 is FRNRAP. With 3 bases removed from V and 2 bases from J, the gap between germline ends came to 11 bases. The CDR3 is 16 residues long. The CDR3 sequence: CASGFGPTAGANVLTF. In DNA form, the CDR3 reads TGTGCTAGTGGTTTCGGCCCTACGGCTGGGGCCAACGTCCTGACTTTC. Full variable domain (outside the CDR3, taken from reference TRBV12-5 and TRBJ2-6): DARVTQTPRHKVTEMGQEVTMRCQPILGHNTVFWYRQTMMQGLELLAYFRNRAPLDDSGMPKDRFSAEMPDATLATLKIQPSEPRDSAVYFCASGFGPTAGANVLTFGAGSRLTVL.

The chain recombines TRBV9 with TRBJ2-5; TRBD1 matches 9 bases. Germline trimming cut 7 bases from V and 5 bases from J; bases unmatched to any gene: 15. The CDR3 has 16 amino acids. Per the germline V gene, CDR1 is SGDLS and CDR2 is YYNGEE. The CDR3 loop is CASGVGTGIVEETQYF. DNA of the CDR3: TGTGCCAGCGGTGTAGGGACAGGGATCGTCGAGGAGACCCAGTACTTC.

This chain connects TRBV25-1 to TRBJ1-1; unclear D gene. V lost 5 bases to trimming and J lost 4 bases, with 8 bases between them. Germline CDR1 MGHDK, CDR2 SYGVNS. The CDR3 is 12 residues long. CDR3 bases: TGTGCCAGCAGTAGCCTGGGCACTGAAGCTTTCTTT. Translation: CASSSLGTEAFF.